This entry lists 29 T cell receptor beta chains sequenced from one sample in a study of shared T cell receptors in the human thymus. This table comes from immunoSEQ multiplex PCR, and its TCRdb copy is limited to in-frame clones, with some not included. The sample carries hundreds of thousands of clones, roughly 88% recorded once. The same data also contributed to another study, on human thymus T cells.

The source material was thymocytes. The receptors originated from a boy younger than two with a congenital heart defect.

The chain joins TRBV15 to TRBJ2-3; 13 bases are shared with TRBD2. CDR1 is LNHNV and CDR2 is YYDKDF in the germline V gene (reference sequence). The J segment lost 5 bases and the V segment lost 0 bases, leaving 2 bases of the junction unmatched. The CDR3 is 16 amino acids. The CDR3, as DNA: TGTGCCACCAGCAGAGAACTAGCGGGAGGGGAAGATACGCAGTATTTT. It encodes CATSRELAGGEDTQYF.

The CDR3 loop is CASSYSGTGPYNEQFF. The CDR3 nucleotides are TGTGCCAGCAGTTACTCCGGGACAGGGCCCTACAATGAGCAGTTCTTC. This chain links TRBV6-6 with TRBJ2-1; 9 bases fit TRBD1. The CDR3 covers 16 residues. The germline V gene has CDR1 MNHNY and CDR2 SVGAGI (reference sequence). Losses at the gene ends were 0 bases for V and 2 bases for J; bases not matched to a gene: 2.

This chain joins TRBV2 and TRBJ2-1, with 12 bases identical to TRBD2. Germline assignment: CDR1 SNHLY and CDR2 FYNNEI. V lost 6 bases and J lost 10; bases outside the gene matches: 19. The CDR3 is 18 amino acids. The CDR3 loop reads CASSALGKQTSGSEEQFF. In nucleotides, the CDR3 is TGTGCCAGCAGCGCCCTCGGGAAGCAGACTAGCGGGAGTGAGGAGCAGTTCTTC.

As DNA, the CDR3 is TGTGCCAGCAGTTTACGTCTAGCGGGAGTGAATGAGCAGTTCTTC. Translating it yields CASSLRLAGVNEQFF. This chain uses TRBV27 with TRBJ2-1, with 10 bases lining up with TRBD2. Germline V CDR1 and CDR2: MNHEY, SMNVEV (reference sequence). V shed 2 bases and J 7 bases; nucleotides not matched to a gene: 5. The CDR3 length is 15 residues.

Here the CDR3 reads CASSLYRLFHEQFF. For the CDR3, the DNA is TGTGCCAGCAGCCTTTATAGACTATTCCATGAGCAGTTCTTC. The chain links TRBV4-2 to TRBJ2-1; possibly TRBD2 for D (5 bases). The CDR3 spans 14 residues. Per germline, CDR1 LGHNA and CDR2 YNFKEQ. V was clipped by 4 bases and J by 8 bases, with 15 bases between them.

This rearrangement joins TRBV18 to TRBJ1-2; D gene unclear. CDR3 size: 14 residues. V lost 0 bases and J lost 6, with 11 bases in between. The germline CDR1 and CDR2 sequences are KGHSH and LQKENI. In nucleotides, the CDR3 is TGTGCCAGCTCACCACCTTACAGCTATGATGGCTACACCTTC. Its protein product is CASSPPYSYDGYTF.

This clone has only one observation. This rearrangement joins TRBV29-1 to TRBJ2-3; TRBD1 is a possible D gene (6 bases). The CDR3 loop spans 16 amino acids. The V and J ends lost 5 bases and 0 bases respectively, with 18 bases between them. Per germline, CDR1 SQVTM and CDR2 ANQGSEA. The CDR3 reads CSVPRAGETSTDTQYF. DNA for the CDR3: TGCAGCGTTCCCCGTGCAGGGGAAACTAGCACAGATACGCAGTATTTT.

This clone was detected only a few times. V usage is TRBV18 and J usage is TRBJ2-7; a weak D match, TRBD2 (6 bases). Germline CDR1 and CDR2: KGHSH and LQKENI. The CDR3 runs 14 residues. V lost 3 bases and J lost 2, with 11 bases in between. The CDR3 is CASSPGTPPYEQYF. The CDR3 region has the DNA TGTGCCAGCTCACCCGGGACTCCCCCCTACGAGCAGTACTTC.

The chain is built from TRBV9 and TRBJ2-7, with a tentative D call TRBD2 (6 bases). CDR1 SGDLS and CDR2 YYNGEE come from the germline V gene. This CDR3 spans 15 amino acids. The V end lost 0 bases, the J end lost 0 bases, and 10 bases lay between the germline ends. As DNA, the CDR3 is TGTGCCAGCAGCGTAGAGGCGGGAAGCTCCTACGAGCAGTACTTC. Translation: CASSVEAGSSYEQYF.

The V call is TRBV5-4, the J call TRBJ2-3, with 10 bases aligning to TRBD2. V lost 5 bases, J lost 0 bases, and 6 bases stayed unmatched. Per germline, CDR1 SGHNT and CDR2 YYREEE (reference sequence). This CDR3 contains 16 residues. In DNA, the CDR3 is TGTGCCAGCAGGCCCACTAGCGGGACTAGCACAGATACGCAGTATTTT. This encodes CASRPTSGTSTDTQYF.

The CDR3 loop is CASSLAPAGKGEKLFF. CDR3 in DNA: TGTGCCAGCAGCTTAGCGCCGGCAGGGAAGGGTGAAAAACTGTTTTTT. The chain has TRBV7-2 and TRBJ1-4, with D possibly matching TRBD1 (5 bases). Trimming left V 0 bases short and J 7 bases short, with 15 bases between. Germline CDR1 is SGHTA and CDR2 is FQGNSA. CDR3 size: 16 residues.

The CDR3 spells CASSQEPNTDTQYF. The CDR3 coding sequence is TGCGCCAGCAGCCAAGAACCTAACACAGATACGCAGTATTTT. The chain links TRBV4-3 to TRBJ2-3; D unresolved. CDR3 size: 14 residues. V lost 0 bases to trimming and J lost 2 bases, with 6 bases between them. Germline V gene data show CDR1 as LGHNA and CDR2 as YSLEER.

The chain combines TRBV7-2 with TRBJ1-4, with 7 bases aligning to TRBD1. CDR1 and CDR2 (germline): SGHTA, FQGNSA. After removal of 5 bases from V and 5 bases from J, the junction contained 8 bases not matched to a gene. The CDR3 has 15 amino acids. The chain's CDR3 is CASSARTGLNEKLFF. As DNA, the CDR3 is TGTGCCAGCAGCGCCCGGACAGGCCTCAATGAAAAACTGTTTTTT.

This chain connects TRBV27 to TRBJ2-1, with a weak D call TRBD1 (5 bases). The CDR3 loop spans 14 amino acids. With 6 bases removed from V and 15 bases from J, the gap between germline ends came to 24 bases. Germline V gene lookup returns CDR1 MNHEY and CDR2 SMNVEV (reference sequence). This CDR3 reads CASSQNVSLRERFF. CDR3 nucleotide sequence: TGTGCCAGCAGCCAAAATGTCTCTCTCAGGGAACGGTTCTTC.

V is TRBV27 and J is TRBJ2-7; D possibly corresponds to TRBD1 (7 bases). Trimming took 6 bases from V and 5 from J, leaving 26 bases between them. The CDR3 extends over 17 amino acids. Looked up from germline, CDR1 is MNHEY and CDR2 is SMNVEV (reference sequence). CDR3 bases: TGTGCCAGCAGCAAGAACCTTCAGGGGGAGGCAATAGACGAGCAGTACTTC. Translated: CASSKNLQGEAIDEQYF.

This chain joins TRBV6-5 and TRBJ2-3, with D perhaps TRBD1 (5 bases). Germline CDR1 and CDR2: MNHEY and SVGAGI. This CDR3 is built from 14 residues. V was cut by 6 bases and J by 2 bases, with 12 bases left in between. The CDR3 nucleotides are TGTGCCAGCAGAGAACAGGACCCCACAGATACGCAGTATTTT. Its translation is CASREQDPTDTQYF.

This clone was seen a few times. The J gene is TRBJ2-7, the V gene TRBV5-6; 9 bases are a match to TRBD1. CDR3 length equals 16 residues. Germline values: CDR1 SGHDT, CDR2 YYEEEE. V lost 3 bases to trimming and J lost 2 bases; unmatched junction nucleotides: 9. CDR3 sequence reads: CASSWGGQGIPYEQYF. The CDR3, as DNA: TGTGCCAGCAGCTGGGGCGGACAGGGGATACCCTACGAGCAGTACTTC.

This clone was detected once. V gene TRBV27 combines with J gene TRBJ1-1; tentatively, D is TRBD1 (5 bases). Trimming took 2 bases from V and 4 from J, leaving 17 bases between them. The germline V gene encodes CDR1 MNHEY and CDR2 SMNVEV (reference sequence). The CDR3 is 16 amino acids. CDR3 coding DNA: TGTGCCAGCAGTTTAGGGGGGGTTCGATTAGGCACTGAAGCTTTCTTT. It specifies CASSLGGVRLGTEAFF.

The gene calls are TRBV19 and TRBJ1-1, with TRBD1 identical over 9 bases. Germline loops: CDR1 LNHDA, CDR2 SQIVND (reference sequence). The V segment lost 2 bases and the J segment 3 bases; nucleotides outside the gene matches: 10. The CDR3 loop spans 17 amino acids. CDR3 nucleotide sequence: TGTGCCAGTAGTATATGCGGGACAGGGAACTGGGACACTGAAGCTTTCTTT. Residues: CASSICGTGNWDTEAFF.

The chain combines TRBV6-1 with TRBJ2-7; D gene unclear. CDR1 is MNHNS, CDR2 SASEGT, per germline. The CDR3 is 14 amino acids. The V end was cut by 5 bases, the J end by 0 bases, with 11 bases between. The CDR3 loop is CASSTDVHSYEQYF. Written as DNA, the CDR3 is TGTGCCAGCAGTACAGACGTACACTCCTACGAGCAGTACTTC.

The genes are TRBV6-6 and TRBJ2-7; TRBD2 aligns across 12 bases. The length of the CDR3 is 16 residues. Germline V gives CDR1 MNHNY, CDR2 SVGAGI (reference sequence). V shed 2 bases, J shed 0 bases, and the junction held 2 bases outside the gene matches. The CDR3 region has the DNA TGTGCCAGCAGTTACCCTAGCGGGAGGGCCTCCTACGAGCAGTACTTC. Protein sequence: CASSYPSGRASYEQYF.

The chain links TRBV28 to TRBJ1-3; TRBD1 is a possible D gene (6 bases). The CDR3 is made up of 15 amino acids. Germline CDR1 and CDR2: MDHEN and SYDVKM. With 4 bases removed from V and 4 bases from J, the gap between germline ends came to 14 bases. The CDR3 region is CASSSPDRSGNTIYF. For the CDR3, the DNA is TGTGCCAGCAGTTCCCCTGACAGGTCAGGAAACACCATATATTTT.

The CDR3 region has the DNA TGTGCCAGCAGCTCCAGGATCGGGGAGCTGTTTTTT. Its protein is CASSSRIGELFF. The chain combines TRBV7-2 with TRBJ2-2; D remains ambiguous. The CDR3 contains 12 residues. CDR1 is SGHTA and CDR2 is FQGNSA in the germline V gene. Trimming took 4 bases from V and 7 from J, leaving 7 bases between them.

This clone was found a few times. The rearrangement uses TRBV29-1 and TRBJ1-1; D is perhaps TRBD1 (5 bases). The CDR3 extends over 17 amino acids. CDR1 is SQVTM, CDR2 ANQGSEA, per germline. Trimming took 2 bases from V and 4 from J, leaving 23 bases between them. CDR3 amino acids: CSVEQGQGGSSGTEAFF. Written as DNA, the CDR3 is TGCAGCGTTGAACAAGGGCAGGGAGGTTCCTCTGGCACTGAAGCTTTCTTT.

The chain combines TRBV6-5 with TRBJ1-5; TRBD1 is a possible D gene (6 bases). V was shortened by 6 bases and J by 1 base, with 7 bases between the two germline ends. Germline values: CDR1 MNHEY, CDR2 SVGAGI. The CDR3 covers 13 residues. The CDR3 DNA follows: TGTGCCAGCAGAGGACAGAGCAATCAGCCCCAGCATTTT. Protein product: CASRGQSNQPQHF.

V is TRBV4-3 and J is TRBJ2-2, with D perhaps matching TRBD2 (5 bases). Germline V gene lookup returns CDR1 LGHNA and CDR2 YSLEER. This CDR3 region has 18 residues. Trimming pared 1 base from V and 5 bases from J, leaving 20 bases between. The CDR3 protein is CASSQGPRVRRETGELFF. CDR3 DNA: TGCGCCAGCAGCCAAGGCCCCCGCGTACGACGGGAAACCGGGGAGCTGTTTTTT.

This clone has a handful of counts. The V and J genes are TRBV6-5 and TRBJ1-1, with D tentatively TRBD1 (6 bases). Trimming cost V 7 bases and J 2 bases, with 14 bases left between them. The CDR3 runs to 14 residues. Germline CDR1 is MNHEY and CDR2 is SVGAGI. The CDR3 protein is CASTTGTGNTEAFF. For the CDR3, the DNA is TGTGCCAGCACTACAGGGACGGGCAACACTGAAGCTTTCTTT.

The chain has TRBV4-3 and TRBJ1-2; a possible D gene is TRBD1 (5 bases). The CDR3 consists of 20 residues. Germline CDR1 is LGHNA and CDR2 is YSLEER. V was cut by 1 base and J by 1 base, with 25 bases left in between. The CDR3 nucleotides are TGCGCCAGCAGCCAAGTAGTTAGCAGGGTAGGGGATGATGATAACTATGGCTACACCTTC. It encodes CASSQVVSRVGDDDNYGYTF.

This clone was counted only a few times. Sequence at one end of the junction differs from germline and may be a read error. The chain is built from TRBV2 and TRBJ1-5; perhaps TRBD1 as D (6 bases). CDR3 length: 16 amino acids. In germline, CDR1 is SNHLY, CDR2 FYNNEI. Here the CDR3 DNA reads TGTGCCAGCAGCGAAGGGGGGCAGACTAGCAATCAGCCCCAGCATTTT. Translating gives CASSEGGQTSNQPQHF.